Detailed here is one T cell receptor beta chain. This sample was included in a study of blood T cell repertoires in COVID-19. Profiled with immunoSEQ multiplex PCR; TCRdb holds only in-frame clones, not every one. Here the sample spans 400,000 or so clones, 88% being singletons. The receptor was isolated from a middle-aged woman with acute COVID-19. The sequenced sample was PBMCs or T cells enriched from blood (not recorded which).

As DNA, the CDR3 is TGCGCCAGCAGCCACCTAAAGACTGCGGACAGGGGTGGCTACACCTTC. This translates into CASSHLKTADRGGYTF. The V and J genes are TRBV4-1 and TRBJ1-2, with 9 bases matching TRBD1. Looked up from germline, CDR1 is MGHRA and CDR2 is YSYEKL. The trim removed 3 bases at V and 7 bases at J, leaving 12 bases unmatched. The length of the CDR3 is 16 residues.